This TCR beta chain was identified during a study of T cells in Graves' hyperthyroidism and ophthalmopathy. About the research overall: Before any treatment, at initial diagnosis, peripheral blood was collected. Study-level points and caveats: Model output signaled ophthalmopathy a median about seven months ahead of onset.

Thyroid ultrasound and orbital computed tomography, with clinical symptoms and serum thyroxine and TRAb, informed diagnoses. It was approximately 9.7 ml of fresh peripheral blood that supplied the PBMCs. As for this clonotype: The antigen remains unidentified.

The V and J ends lost 4 bases and 0 bases respectively, with 11 bases between them. The germline V gene encodes CDR1 MDHEN and CDR2 SYDVKM. There are 15 residues in the CDR3. The CDR3 regions of TCR beta were amplified from RNA transcripts. When the TCR CDR3 underwent first-round RT-PCR, the HTBI primer set was used. Each CDR3 protein is one row after TCRdb ran MiXCR on the multiplex PCR reads. The sample carries over 450,000 distinct CDR3 sequences, roughly 18% recorded once. The origin of this receptor is a woman under 30 with Graves' ophthalmopathy. V gene TRBV28 combines with J gene TRBJ2-3; TRBD1 is a possible D gene (6 bases). The sample was blood. CDR3 protein: CASSSRTASTDTQYF. The CDR3 nucleotides read TGTGCCAGCAGTTCCAGGACAGCTAGCACAGATACGCAGTATTTT.